The clone carrying this T cell receptor (beta chain) was seen ten or more times. Its antigen is still unknown. The data were taken from a study of T cells in Graves' hyperthyroidism and ophthalmopathy. Broader study findings: Among clonotypes expanded in thyroid above 0.001, most were also found in blood.

Pregnant or lactating patients were excluded, as were those with uncontrolled infection or other autoimmune disease. The CDR3 has 10 amino acids. V lost 6 bases, J lost 10 bases, and 12 bases lay in between. CDR1 is DFQATT and CDR2 is SNEGSKA in the germline V gene (reference sequence). TCR beta CDR3 sequences were amplified from RNA transcripts. HTBI primers were employed in a first-round RT-PCR of the TCR CDR3. TCRdb passed the multiplex PCR reads through MiXCR, listing each CDR3 protein once. This sample has hundreds of thousands of distinct CDR3 sequences; about half occur once, and the top ten carry 6.5% to 9%.

This clonotype originated in a woman aged 18-30 years with Graves' hyperthyroidism. The rearrangement uses TRBV20-1 and TRBJ2-5; D might be TRBD2 (6 bases). Sequenced material: peripheral blood or thyroid tissue (not recorded which). CDR3 nucleotide sequence: TGCAGTGCGGAGGGCAGGGACCAGTACTTC. Its translation is CSAEGRDQYF.